The 10 T cell receptor beta chains listed next were all sequenced from one sample in a study of T cell responses to AZD1222 COVID-19 vaccine. Clones were read by immunoSEQ multiplex PCR, and TCRdb kept only the in-frame ones, dropping some. Of some 190,000 clones listed, 75% to 90% were seen once; the top ten hold approximately 6.9%. The source material was peripheral blood, sampled on day 0 of AZD1222 vaccination. The receptors stem from an adult in good health.

This chain uses TRBV7-8 with TRBJ2-2; 9 bases line up with TRBD1. The CDR3 consists of 18 residues. Trimming at V came to 4 bases and at J to 6 bases, leaving 15 bases not matched to a gene. The V gene's germline CDR1 is SGHVS and CDR2 FQNEAQ. CDR3 in amino acids: CASSYPSTGGSSAGELFF. The CDR3 region has the DNA TGTGCCAGCAGCTATCCGTCGACAGGGGGAAGTTCGGCCGGGGAGCTGTTTTTT.

This rearrangement joins TRBV6-5 to TRBJ2-1, with 10 bases that match TRBD1. The junction had 3 bases not matched to a gene; V was cut back by 2 bases and J by 8 bases. The CDR3 is made up of 14 amino acids. The germline V gene has CDR1 MNHEY and CDR2 SVGAGI. The CDR3 protein is CASSYPGQGHEQFF. The DNA for the CDR3 is TGTGCCAGCAGTTACCCGGGACAGGGGCATGAGCAGTTCTTC.

The V call is TRBV6-5, the J call TRBJ1-3; 7 bases are shared with TRBD1. Germline trimming cut 3 bases from V and 2 bases from J; bases unmatched to any gene: 7. CDR1 is MNHEY and CDR2 is SVGAGI in the germline V gene. The CDR3 covers 16 residues. CDR3 nucleotide sequence: TGTGCCAGCAGTTATAAGGGACAGCGTACTGGAAACACCATATATTTT. Amino acids: CASSYKGQRTGNTIYF.

This chain joins TRBV27 and TRBJ1-1, with D hard to call. The CDR3 runs to 13 residues. V lost 3 bases and J lost 4, with 9 bases in between. Germline V gene lookup returns CDR1 MNHEY and CDR2 SMNVEV (reference sequence). Here the CDR3 DNA reads TGTGCCAGCAGTTTGACGGTTAGCACTGAAGCTTTCTTT. Residues: CASSLTVSTEAFF.

The chain joins TRBV6-5 to TRBJ2-1, with D possibly matching TRBD1 (7 bases). CDR1 is MNHEY and CDR2 is SVGAGI in the germline V gene. The CDR3 sequence is 16 residues long. The V gene lost 4 bases and the J gene lost 5 bases, with 18 bases spanning the gap. The DNA for the CDR3 is TGTGCCAGCAGTTTCCTACAGGGGACTTCAGACAATGAGCAGTTCTTC. It yields the protein CASSFLQGTSDNEQFF.

This clone was observed a single time. V is TRBV6-4 and J is TRBJ1-4; D unresolved. Per the germline V gene, CDR1 is MRHNA and CDR2 is SNTAGT. V was clipped by 0 bases and J by 5 bases, with 19 bases between them. There are 18 residues in the CDR3. CDR3 in DNA: TGTGCCAGCAGTGACTCTAACTCTCATCCAAAGCACAATGAAAAACTGTTTTTT. This codes for CASSDSNSHPKHNEKLFF.

This clone appeared a single time. The CDR3 sequence is CASGEASGETQYF. CDR3 in DNA: TGTGCCAGTGGGGAGGCATCTGGAGAGACCCAGTACTTC. The rearrangement links TRBV19 to TRBJ2-5; tentatively, D is TRBD2 (6 bases). V was cut by 8 bases and J by 4 bases, with 14 bases left in between. Per germline, CDR1 LNHDA and CDR2 SQIVND (reference sequence). The length of the CDR3 is 13 residues.

The V call is TRBV10-2, the J call TRBJ2-7; TRBD1 agrees at 10 bases. The trim removed 5 bases at V and 6 bases at J, leaving 7 bases unmatched. The CDR3 spans 14 residues. Germline V gives CDR1 WSHSY, CDR2 SAAADI. CDR3 residues: CASSLPGTGAEQYV. Here the CDR3 DNA reads TGCGCCAGCAGTTTACCCGGGACAGGGGCCGAGCAGTACGTC.

The chain has TRBV19 and TRBJ2-2; D unresolved. Germline loops: CDR1 LNHDA, CDR2 SQIVND (reference sequence). This CDR3 has 15 amino acids. The V end was cut by 4 bases, the J end by 3 bases, with 12 bases between. The CDR3 nucleotides read TGTGCCAGTAGTACAATCGTGGATTACACCGGGGAGCTGTTTTTT. The encoded protein is CASSTIVDYTGELFF.

This clone was counted only a few times. This chain links TRBV9 with TRBJ2-2, with 9 bases identical to TRBD1. The CDR3 totals 16 residues. Looked up from germline, CDR1 is SGDLS and CDR2 is YYNGEE. Unmatched junction bases numbered 10, after V lost 3 bases and J lost 7 bases. The CDR3 loop is CASSAPGQGYSGELFF. For the CDR3, the DNA is TGTGCCAGCAGCGCTCCGGGACAGGGCTATAGCGGGGAGCTGTTTTTT.